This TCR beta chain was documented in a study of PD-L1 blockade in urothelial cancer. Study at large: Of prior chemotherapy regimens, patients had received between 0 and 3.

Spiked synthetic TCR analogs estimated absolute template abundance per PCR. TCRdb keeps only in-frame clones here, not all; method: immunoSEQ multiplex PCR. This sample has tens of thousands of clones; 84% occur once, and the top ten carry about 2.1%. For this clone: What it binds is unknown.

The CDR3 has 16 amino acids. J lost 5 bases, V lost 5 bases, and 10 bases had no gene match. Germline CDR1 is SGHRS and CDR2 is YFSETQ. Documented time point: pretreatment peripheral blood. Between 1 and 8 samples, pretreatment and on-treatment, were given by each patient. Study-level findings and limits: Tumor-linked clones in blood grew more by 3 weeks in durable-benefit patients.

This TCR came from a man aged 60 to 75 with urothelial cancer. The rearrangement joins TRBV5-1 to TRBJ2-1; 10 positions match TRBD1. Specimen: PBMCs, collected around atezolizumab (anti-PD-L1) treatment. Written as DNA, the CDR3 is TGCGCCAGCAGGGGTTCTGACAGGGGGCGCAACAATGAGCAGTTCTTC. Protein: CASRGSDRGRNNEQFF. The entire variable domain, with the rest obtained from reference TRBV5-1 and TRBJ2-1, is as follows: KAGVTQTPRYLIKTRGQQVTLSCSPISGHRSVSWYQQTPGQGLQFLFEYFSETQRNKGNFPGRFSGRQFSNSRSEMNVSTLELGDSALYLCASRGSDRGRNNEQFFGPGTRLTVL.